The entry below describes one TCR beta chain. Its antigen remains unknown. A junction boundary mismatches the germline segment, possibly from a read error. These data come from a study of cytomegalovirus exposure and HLA in healthy donors. The primer mix had 60 Vbeta and 13 Jbeta primers. Using immunoSEQ multiplex PCR, the repertoire was profiled, and TCRdb retains in-frame clones only, with some absent. The repertoire consists of some 120,000 clones, with 75% to 85% occurring once and the leading ten covering over 2.5%. Study results and caveats: Highest at DRB1 and lowest at HLA-C, TCR association rates differed among HLA loci in a later analysis.

From germline, CDR1 is WNHNN and CDR2 SYGVQD (reference sequence). The CDR3 is 20 residues long. Sequencing input: PBMCs. This receptor was taken from a male donor in good health and CMV-seronegative. The genes are TRBV10-1 and TRBJ2-6, with TRBD1 matching 8 bases. CDR3 in DNA: TGCGCCAGCCCTCCCCCGACAGGGGAAGGGGGTGGCTCTGGGGCCAACGGCCTGACTTTC. The encoded protein is CASPPPTGEGGGSGANGLTF.